The 2 T cell receptor beta chains below all came from one sample that was sequenced in a study of T cell changes during pregnancy in multiple sclerosis. Assay: immunoSEQ multiplex PCR; the TCRdb copy retains only in-frame clones and omits some. The table includes approximately 90,000 clones, 94% detected once. The sample here was peripheral blood, taken in the third trimester of pregnancy. These receptors came from a female donor with multiple sclerosis, enrolled in a pregnancy study.

The chain employs TRBV2 and TRBJ2-3, with D possibly TRBD2 on 7 matching bases. Germline CDR1 SNHLY, CDR2 FYNNEI. The CDR3 covers 13 residues. Trimming removed 0 bases from V and 13 bases from J, with 14 bases in between. This CDR3 is CASSEAGGTSEYF. Written as DNA, the CDR3 is TGTGCCAGCAGTGAAGCGGGGGGGACATCCGAGTATTTT. Full variable domain (missing parts from reference TRBV2 and TRBJ2-3): EPEVTQTPSHQVTQMGQEVILRCVPISNHLYFYWYRQILGQKVEFLVSFYNNEISEKSEIFDDQFSVERPDGSNFTLKIRSTKLEDSAMYFCASSEAGGTSEYFGPGTRLTVL.

The chain is built from TRBV7-8 and TRBJ2-7; D perhaps matches TRBD1 (6 bases). The CDR3 spans 17 residues. CDR1 SGHVS and CDR2 FQNEAQ come from the germline V gene. Trimming took 5 bases from V and 0 from J, leaving 20 bases between them. The CDR3 reads CASSLPSTGGPSYEQYF. CDR3 nucleotides: TGTGCCAGCAGCCTACCCTCGACAGGTGGGCCCTCCTACGAGCAGTACTTC.